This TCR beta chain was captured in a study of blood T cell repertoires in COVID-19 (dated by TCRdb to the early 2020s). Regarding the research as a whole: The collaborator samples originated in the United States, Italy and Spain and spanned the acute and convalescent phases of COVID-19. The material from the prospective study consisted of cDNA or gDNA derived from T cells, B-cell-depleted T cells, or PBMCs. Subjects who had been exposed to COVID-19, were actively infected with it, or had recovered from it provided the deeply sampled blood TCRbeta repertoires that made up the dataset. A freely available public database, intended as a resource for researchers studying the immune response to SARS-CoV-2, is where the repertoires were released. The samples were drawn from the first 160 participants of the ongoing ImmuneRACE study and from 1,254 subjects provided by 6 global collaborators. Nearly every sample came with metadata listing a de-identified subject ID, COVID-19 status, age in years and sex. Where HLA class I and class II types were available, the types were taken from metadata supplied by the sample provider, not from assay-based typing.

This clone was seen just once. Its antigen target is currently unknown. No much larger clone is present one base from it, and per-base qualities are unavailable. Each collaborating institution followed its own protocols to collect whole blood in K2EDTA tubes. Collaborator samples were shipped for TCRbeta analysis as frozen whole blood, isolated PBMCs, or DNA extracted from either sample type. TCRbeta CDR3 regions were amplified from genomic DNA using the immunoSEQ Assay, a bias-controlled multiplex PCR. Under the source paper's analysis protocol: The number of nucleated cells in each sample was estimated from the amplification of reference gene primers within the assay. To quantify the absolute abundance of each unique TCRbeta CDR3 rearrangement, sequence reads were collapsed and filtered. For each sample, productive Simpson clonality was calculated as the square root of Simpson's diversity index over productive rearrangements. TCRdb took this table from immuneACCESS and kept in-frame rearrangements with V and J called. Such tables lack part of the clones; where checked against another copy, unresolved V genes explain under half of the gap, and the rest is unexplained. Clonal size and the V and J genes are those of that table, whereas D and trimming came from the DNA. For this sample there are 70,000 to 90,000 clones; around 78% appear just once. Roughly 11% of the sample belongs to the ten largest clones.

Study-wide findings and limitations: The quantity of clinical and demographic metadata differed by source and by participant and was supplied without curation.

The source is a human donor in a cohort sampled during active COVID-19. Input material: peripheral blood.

In nucleotide form, the sequence is TGTGCCAGCAGCTTAACGAGCCAGGGGCCGGATGAAGCTTTCTTT. Its product reads: CASSLTSQGPDEAFF. The sequence links TRBV7-3 to TRBJ1-1; the best D guess is TRBD1, with 6 bases matching. The CDR3 contains 15 residues, cysteine and phenylalanine counted. The only DNA kept is the CDR3, 45 bases in frame from the first base. The germline V gene sets CDR1 to SGHTA and CDR2 to FQGTGA. Trimming removed 0 bases from V and 7 bases from J, leaving 15 bases between the germline ends.